This entry features one T cell receptor (beta chain) sequence. CDR1 and CDR2 (germline): SGHNT, YYREEE (reference sequence). This CDR3 contains 15 residues. V shed 6 bases and J shed 0 bases, with 12 bases lying between them. The data stem from a study of T-cell reconstitution after alpha-beta-depleted transplantation in children. TCRbeta library construction was performed incorporating unique molecular identifiers. Via MiXCR, TCRdb re-called the PCR reads, giving one row per CDR3 protein. The profile shows 420,000 or so distinct CDR3 sequences, approximately 11% of them singletons. Sample: PBMCs from the stem cell graft donor, taken from the stem cell graft. This sequence originates from a human donor who donated a stem cell graft to a child with acute myeloid leukemia. This chain links TRBV5-4 with TRBJ1-4; no firm D call. CDR3 residues: CASKPSPATNEKLFF. The CDR3 nucleotides are TGTGCCAGCAAGCCCAGCCCCGCAACTAATGAAAAACTGTTTTTT. The full variable domain, its missing parts supplied by reference TRBV5-4 and TRBJ1-4, is ETGVTQSPTHLIKTRGQQVTLRCSSQSGHNTVSWYQQALGQGPQFIFQYYREEENGRGNFPPRFSGLQFPNYSSELNVNALELDDSALYLCASKPSPATNEKLFFGSGTQLSVL.